Listed below are T cell receptor beta chains from one sample, sequenced in a study of patients and donors after allogeneic stem cell transplantation. TCRdb ran MiXCR on the RT-PCR reads and lists one entry per CDR3 protein. The sample holds about a million distinct CDR3 sequences; about a sixth are singletons and the top ten take around 6%. The sample was blood, either unsorted or a sorted T cell fraction (not recorded which). These receptors were taken from a human donor who was either an allogeneic HSCT recipient or a stem cell or donor lymphocyte infusion donor (not recorded which). It is not recorded whose cells these are; they may come from a transplant donor. Both conserved end residues are part of each CDR3. Each record gives: D gene, V gene, J gene, clone size, CDR3 protein, CDR3 DNA. D genes are given only for firm matches. Only part of the rows carry a size: once, few, many, or a class if the clone is expanded.

>-|TRBV29-1|TRBJ2-2|many
CSVEDFWGTNTGELFF
TGCAGCGTTGAAGATTTTTGGGGGACGAACACCGGGGAGCTGTTTTTT
>-|TRBV5-1|TRBJ2-3|-
CASSRDLLLDTQYF
TGCGCCAGCAGTCGGGACCTGCTGCTAGATACGCAGTATTTT
>-|TRBV12-3/TRBV12-4|TRBJ1-2|many
CASSLPELGYTF
TGTGCCAGCAGCCTCCCAGAACTAGGCTACACCTTC
>-|TRBV4-3|TRBJ2-7|many
CASSQDWRELPYEQYF
TGCGCCAGCAGCCAAGATTGGCGGGAACTCCCTTACGAGCAGTACTTC
>TRBD2|TRBV2|TRBJ2-7|-
CASSEERASGNGEQYF
TGTGCCAGCAGTGAAGAGCGGGCTAGCGGGAACGGCGAGCAGTACTTC
>-|TRBV2|TRBJ1-4|many
CASSVRGTEKLFF
TGTGCCAGCAGTGTCCGGGGCACGGAAAAACTGTTTTTT
>TRBD1|TRBV3-1|TRBJ1-1|-
CASSLRRGRDTEAFF
TGTGCCAGCAGCCTCCGGAGGGGGCGGGACACTGAAGCTTTCTTT
>-|TRBV5-1|TRBJ2-7|few
CASSLDPLYEQYF
TGCGCCAGCAGCTTGGACCCCCTATACGAGCAGTACTTC
>TRBD2|TRBV20-1|TRBJ2-1|few
CSASGGAGNEQFF
TGCAGTGCTAGCGGGGGGGCCGGTAATGAGCAGTTCTTC
>-|TRBV25-1|TRBJ1-6|many
CASSEDRDNSPLHF
TGTGCCAGCAGTGAGGACAGAGATAATTCACCCCTCCACTTT
>TRBD2|TRBV11-1|TRBJ2-7|-
CASSSIAGAGEQYF
TGTGCCAGCAGCTCTATAGCGGGAGCGGGTGAGCAGTACTTC
>-|TRBV5-6|TRBJ2-7|once
CASSLAGGRLAYEQYF
TGTGCCAGCAGCTTGGCTGGCGGGCGACTAGCCTACGAGCAGTACTTC
>TRBD1|TRBV5-1|TRBJ2-1|-
CASRMRQGVEQFF
TGCGCCAGCCGCATGCGGCAGGGGGTTGAGCAGTTCTTC
>-|TRBV29-1|TRBJ2-7|-
CSALTVYEQYF
TGCAGCGCCTTGACAGTCTACGAGCAGTACTTC
>-|TRBV9|TRBJ1-2|-
CASSVGPGVGVYGYTF
TGTGCCAGCAGCGTAGGTCCCGGGGTAGGGGTCTATGGCTACACCTTC
>-|TRBV6-1|TRBJ2-2|few
CASSEIHRPNTGELFF
TGTGCCAGCAGTGAAATACACAGACCGAACACCGGGGAGCTGTTTTTT
>TRBD2|TRBV5-1|TRBJ2-5|-
CASSLAASGSGVWETQYF
TGCGCCAGCAGCTTAGCCGCTAGCGGGAGTGGAGTTTGGGAGACCCAGTACTTC
>-|TRBV7-6|TRBJ1-2|-
CASSSGALSDGYTF
TGTGCCAGCAGCTCCGGGGCCTTGTCGGATGGCTACACCTTC
>TRBD1|TRBV7-2|TRBJ2-7|-
CASSLGYHRGRYEQYF
TGTGCCAGCAGCTTAGGGTACCACAGGGGGCGTTACGAGCAGTACTTC
>-|TRBV7-8|TRBJ1-1|-
CASSLEQLNTEAFF
TGTGCCAGCAGCTTAGAACAACTGAACACTGAAGCTTTCTTT
>-|TRBV18|TRBJ2-7|-
CASSPKRGQNEQYF
TGTGCCAGCTCACCTAAACGGGGACAAAACGAGCAGTACTTC
>-|TRBV20-1|TRBJ1-1|-
CSARATDLNTEAFF
TGCAGTGCTAGAGCGACGGATTTGAACACTGAAGCTTTCTTT
>-|TRBV24-1|TRBJ1-5|-
CATANGTHNQPQHF
TGTGCCACCGCTAACGGGACACACAATCAGCCCCAGCATTTT
>-|TRBV12-3/TRBV12-4|TRBJ1-2|few
CASSLEGIRYGYTF
TGTGCCAGCAGTTTAGAAGGAATACGCTATGGCTACACCTTC
>TRBD2|TRBV5-6|TRBJ2-3|-
CASSLSVTSGRRDTQYF
TGTGCCAGCAGCTTGTCCGTGACTAGCGGGAGACGAGATACGCAGTATTTT
>TRBD2|TRBV20-1|TRBJ2-1|few
CSARDATIPGLAGYNEQFF
TGCAGTGCTAGGGACGCAACTATCCCGGGACTAGCGGGGTACAATGAGCAGTTCTTC
>TRBD2|TRBV10-3|TRBJ2-3|-
CAISEGGGRYTDTQYF
TGTGCCATCAGTGAGGGCGGCGGGAGGTACACAGATACGCAGTATTTT